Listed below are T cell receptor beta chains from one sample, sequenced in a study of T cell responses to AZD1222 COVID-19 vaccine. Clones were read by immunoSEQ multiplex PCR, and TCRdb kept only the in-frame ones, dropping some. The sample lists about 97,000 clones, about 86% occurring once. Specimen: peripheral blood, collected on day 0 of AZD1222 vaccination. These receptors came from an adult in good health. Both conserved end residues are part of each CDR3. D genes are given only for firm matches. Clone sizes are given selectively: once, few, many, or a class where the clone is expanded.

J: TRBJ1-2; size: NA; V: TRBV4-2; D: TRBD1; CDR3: CASSLSGTGGADGYTF; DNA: TGTGCCAGCAGCCTTTCCGGGACAGGGGGCGCGGATGGCTACACCTTC
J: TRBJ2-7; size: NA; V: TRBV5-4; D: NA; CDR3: CASSLAAGLTTYEQYF; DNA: TGTGCCAGCAGCTTGGCGGCAGGGCTCACCACCTACGAGCAGTACTTC
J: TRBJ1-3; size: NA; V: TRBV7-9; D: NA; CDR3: CASSLEGGSGNTIYF; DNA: TGTGCCAGCAGCTTGGAAGGTGGCTCCGGAAACACCATATATTTT
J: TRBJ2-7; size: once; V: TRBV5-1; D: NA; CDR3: CASSSQTRTYEQYF; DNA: TGCGCCAGCAGCTCTCAGACCCGAACCTACGAGCAGTACTTC
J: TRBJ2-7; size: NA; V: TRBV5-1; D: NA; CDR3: CASSPLRAAAYEQYF; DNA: TGCGCCAGCAGCCCCCTCCGGGCGGCAGCCTACGAGCAGTACTTC
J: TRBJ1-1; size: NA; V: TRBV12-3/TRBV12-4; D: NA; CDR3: CASSLIGDTEAFF; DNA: TGTGCCAGCAGTTTAATCGGGGATACTGAAGCTTTCTTT
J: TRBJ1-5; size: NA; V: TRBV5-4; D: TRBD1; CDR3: CASSLQGRDQPQHF; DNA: TGTGCCAGCAGCTTACAGGGGAGGGATCAGCCCCAGCATTTT
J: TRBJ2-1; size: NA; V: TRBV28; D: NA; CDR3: CASSFEPYNEQFF; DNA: TGTGCCAGCAGTTTTGAGCCTTACAATGAGCAGTTCTTC
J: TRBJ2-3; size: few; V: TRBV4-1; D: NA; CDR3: CASSQMPSTDTQYF; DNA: TGCGCCAGCAGTCAAATGCCCTCCACAGATACGCAGTATTTT
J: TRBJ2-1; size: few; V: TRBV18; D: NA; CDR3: CASSPGGTVYNEQFF; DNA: TGTGCCAGCTCCCCAGGGGGGACAGTCTACAATGAGCAGTTCTTC
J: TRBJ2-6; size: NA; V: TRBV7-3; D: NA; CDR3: CASSPQGSPGANVLTF; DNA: TGTGCCAGCAGCCCCCAGGGATCCCCTGGGGCCAACGTCCTGACTTTC
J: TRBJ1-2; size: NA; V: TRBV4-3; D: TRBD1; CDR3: CASSRETGANYGYTF; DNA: TGCGCCAGCAGCCGGGAGACAGGGGCGAACTATGGCTACACCTTC
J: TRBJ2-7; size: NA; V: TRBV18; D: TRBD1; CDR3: CASSPPSGTAETYEQYF; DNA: TGTGCCAGCTCACCACCCTCCGGGACAGCGGAGACCTACGAGCAGTACTTC
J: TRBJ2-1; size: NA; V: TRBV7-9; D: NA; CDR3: CASTPRGEGIGEQFF; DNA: TGTGCCAGCACCCCGCGGGGAGAGGGAATCGGTGAGCAGTTCTTC
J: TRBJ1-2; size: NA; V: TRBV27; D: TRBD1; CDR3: CASRGTGGLGYTF; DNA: TGTGCCAGCAGGGGGACAGGGGGCCTTGGCTACACCTTC
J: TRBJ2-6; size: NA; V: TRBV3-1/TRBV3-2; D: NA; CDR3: CASLFAGANVLTF; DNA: TGTGCCAGCCTTTTTGCTGGGGCCAACGTCCTGACTTTC
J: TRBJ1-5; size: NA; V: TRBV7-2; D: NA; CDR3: CASSLVSRGNQPQHF; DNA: TGTGCCAGCAGCTTAGTTTCGAGGGGGAATCAGCCCCAGCATTTT
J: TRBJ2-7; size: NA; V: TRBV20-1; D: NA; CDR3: CSASLGDYEQYF; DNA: TGCAGTGCTAGTTTGGGGGACTACGAGCAGTACTTC
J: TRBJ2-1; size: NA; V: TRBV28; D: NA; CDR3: CASSLTLAEQFF; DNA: TGTGCCAGCAGTTTAACCCTCGCTGAGCAGTTCTTC
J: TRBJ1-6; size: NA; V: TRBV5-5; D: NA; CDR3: CASSGSGAAWNSPLHF; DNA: TGTGCCAGCAGCGGCTCAGGGGCAGCCTGGAATTCACCCCTCCACTTT
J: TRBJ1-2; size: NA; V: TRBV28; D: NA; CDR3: CASSFLLDRGLGYTF; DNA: TGTGCCAGCAGTTTCCTTTTGGACCGGGGCCTTGGCTACACCTTC
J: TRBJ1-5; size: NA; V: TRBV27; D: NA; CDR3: CASRGASQPQHF; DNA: TGTGCCAGCAGGGGCGCAAGTCAGCCCCAGCATTTT